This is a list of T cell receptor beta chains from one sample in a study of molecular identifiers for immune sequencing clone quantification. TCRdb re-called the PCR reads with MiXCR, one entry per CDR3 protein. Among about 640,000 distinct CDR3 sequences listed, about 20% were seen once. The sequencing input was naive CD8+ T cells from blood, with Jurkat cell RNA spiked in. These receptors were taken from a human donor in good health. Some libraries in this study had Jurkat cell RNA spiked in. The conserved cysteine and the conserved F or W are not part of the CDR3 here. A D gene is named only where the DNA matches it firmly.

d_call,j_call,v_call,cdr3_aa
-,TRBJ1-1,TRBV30,AWTLGDSSEAF
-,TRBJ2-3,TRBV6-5,ASSYQGLPLVGDTQY
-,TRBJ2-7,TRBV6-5,ASSYSGRGNEQY
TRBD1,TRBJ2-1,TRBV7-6,ASGAGTGGNEQF
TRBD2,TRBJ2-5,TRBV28,ASSPRTSIQETQY
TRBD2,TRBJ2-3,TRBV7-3,ASSNTPRLAGGGVDTQY
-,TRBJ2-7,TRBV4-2,ASSQGARPSYEQY
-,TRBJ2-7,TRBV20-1,SARVDSPYYEQY
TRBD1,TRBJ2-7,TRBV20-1,SARGQTWDSLTYEQY
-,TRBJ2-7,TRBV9,ACSVVGEDEQY
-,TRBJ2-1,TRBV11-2,ASSTRASPSYNEQF
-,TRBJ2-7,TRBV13,ASSPHGLSSYEQY
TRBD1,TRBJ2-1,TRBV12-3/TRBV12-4,ASSSPPGQTNNEQF
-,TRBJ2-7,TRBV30,AWSVLPILNYEQY
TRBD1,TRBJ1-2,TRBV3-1,ASSPRSGGGYT
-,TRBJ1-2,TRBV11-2,ASSLNWGADGYT
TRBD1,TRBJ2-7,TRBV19,ASSISFGTGLYEQY
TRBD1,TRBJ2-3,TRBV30,AWSPGQGADTQY
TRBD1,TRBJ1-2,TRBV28,ASSLRGLNAYGYT
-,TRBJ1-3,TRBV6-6,ASSYGPEATGNTIY
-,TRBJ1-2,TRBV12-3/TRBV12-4,ASSLRGSSYGYT
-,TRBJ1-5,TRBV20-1,SAREMGGVIQPQH
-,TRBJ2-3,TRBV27,ASSANPGLGTDTQY
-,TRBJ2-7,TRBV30,AWSTAISYYEQY
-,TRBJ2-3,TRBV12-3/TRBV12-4,ASSLGGDTRY
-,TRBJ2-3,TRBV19,ASSIGGGADTQY
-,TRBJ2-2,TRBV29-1,SGISGTGELF
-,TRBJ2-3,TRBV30,AWSVMGPPDTQY
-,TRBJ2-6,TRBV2,ASTGTSSISGASVPT